The 18 T cell receptor beta chains below all came from one sample that was sequenced in a study of CD8+ T cells in alopecia areata. Treatment specified: oral pan-JAK inhibitor, 5-10 mg twice daily. Sequencing used cDNA as its template, made by extracting RNA and reverse transcribing it. Profiling relied on immunoSEQ multiplex PCR, and the TCRdb table lists in-frame clones only, not all of them. The table lists approximately 100,000 clones, just under 60% of them singletons. This sample comprised CD8+ T cells sorted from blood, obtained around week 55, from a patient treated with tofacitinib. These receptors originate from a human donor with alopecia areata.

The chain combines TRBV15 with TRBJ1-1, with TRBD1 as a possible D gene (6 bases). V was cut by 11 bases and J by 1 base, with 11 bases left in between. Germline-derived CDR1 and CDR2 are LNHNV and YYDKDF (reference sequence). The CDR3 is made up of 12 amino acids. CDR3 nucleotide sequence: TGTGCCGTCAAGACAGGGAACACTGAAGCTTTCTTT. Translation: CAVKTGNTEAFF.

CDR3 in amino acids: CASGRGSKTQYF. As DNA, the CDR3 is TGTGCCAGCGGGCGGGGAAGTAAGACCCAGTACTTC. J is TRBJ2-5 and V is TRBV4-2, with D possibly matching TRBD2 (6 bases). This CDR3 comprises 12 residues. Trimming left V 8 bases short and J 6 bases short, with 13 bases between. Germline V lookup: CDR1 LGHNA, CDR2 YNFKEQ.

The chain is built from TRBV9 and TRBJ2-7; possibly TRBD2 for D (6 bases). The germline V gene encodes CDR1 SGDLS and CDR2 YYNGEE. Trimming took 6 bases from V and 6 from J, leaving 16 bases between them. The length of the CDR3 is 13 residues. Here the CDR3 reads CASNRGGGVEQYF. CDR3 sequence (DNA): TGTGCCAGCAACCGGGGAGGAGGGGTCGAGCAGTACTTC.

A note on this clone: The junction and the germline gene differ at one end; a read error may be behind it. CDR3 residues: CASSSEGLAENTGELSF. The CDR3 region has the DNA TGCGCCAGCAGCTCGGAGGGACTAGCGGAGAACACCGGGGAGCTGTCTTTT. This rearrangement joins TRBV5-1 to TRBJ2-2, with 11 bases fitting TRBD2. CDR3 length: 17 residues. Germline V CDR1 and CDR2: SGHRS, YFSETQ. Looking up the rest from reference TRBV5-1 and TRBJ2-2 gives the full variable domain: KAGVTQTPRYLIKTRGQQVTLSCSPISGHRSVSWYQQTPGQGLQFLFEYFSETQRNKGNFPGRFSGRQFSNSRSEMNVSTLELGDSALYLCASSSEGLAENTGELSFGEGSRLTVL.

This clone was counted only a few times. It differs at one base from a far larger clone, so likely a read error. Other DNA sequences from this sample encode an identical CDR3 as well. The chain joins TRBV2 to TRBJ1-2; D call uncertain. CDR1 is SNHLY and CDR2 is FYNNEI in the germline V gene. The CDR3 spans 13 residues. The CDR3 DNA sequence: TGCGCCAGCAGTGGTTTGGGTCGTAATGGCTACACCTTC. Protein product: CASSGLGRNGYTF.

V and J are TRBV13 and TRBJ2-3; 7 bases align to TRBD1. The germline V gene encodes CDR1 PRHDT and CDR2 FYEKMQ (reference sequence). The CDR3 spans 14 residues. With 8 bases clipped from V and 4 bases from J, the junction kept 9 bases outside the gene matches. The CDR3: CASERTGAPDTQYF. In nucleotides, the CDR3 is TGTGCCAGCGAGAGGACAGGAGCCCCAGATACGCAGTATTTT. Full variable domain (remainder filled in from reference TRBV13 and TRBJ2-3): AAGVIQSPRHLIKEKRETATLKCYPIPRHDTVYWYQQGPGQDPQFLISFYEKMQSDKGSIPDRFSAQQFSDYHSELNMSSLELGDSALYFCASERTGAPDTQYFGPGTRLTVL.

The chain uses TRBV7-3 and TRBJ1-5; 8 positions agree with TRBD1. The germline CDR1 and CDR2 sequences are SGHTA and FQGTGA. The CDR3 is made up of 16 amino acids. V lost 5 bases, J lost 0 bases, and 6 bases stayed unmatched. In DNA, the CDR3 is TGTGCCAGCAGCCATCAGGGGGCGGATAGCAATCAGCCCCAGCATTTT. Translating gives CASSHQGADSNQPQHF.

V usage is TRBV6-5 and J usage is TRBJ1-6; the D gene is possibly TRBD1 (5 bases). The V and J ends lost 2 bases and 7 bases respectively, with 15 bases between them. CDR1 is MNHEY, CDR2 SVGAGI, per germline. CDR3 length equals 16 residues. The CDR3 region is CASSYRSREPNSPLHF. In DNA form, the CDR3 reads TGTGCCAGCAGTTACCGAAGCAGGGAACCAAATTCACCCCTCCACTTT.

The gene calls are TRBV13 and TRBJ2-7; D not resolved. The CDR3 runs to 16 residues. The V gene lost 0 bases and the J gene lost 4 bases, with 16 bases spanning the gap. CDR1 and CDR2 from the germline V gene are PRHDT and FYEKMQ (reference sequence). The CDR3 sequence is CASSLGSSPLLYEQYF. In DNA form, the CDR3 reads TGTGCCAGCAGCTTAGGTTCCTCCCCCCTATTATACGAGCAGTACTTC.

This clone was counted only a few times. The chain links TRBV2 to TRBJ1-4; no firm D call. In germline, CDR1 is SNHLY, CDR2 FYNNEI. The CDR3 sequence is 14 residues long. The V end was cut by 1 base, the J end by 7 bases, with 10 bases between. For the CDR3, the DNA is TGTGCCAGCAGTGAAGACACCCGGGGTGAAAAACTGTTTTTT. Protein: CASSEDTRGEKLFF.

This clone appeared a few times. This chain joins TRBV29-1 and TRBJ1-3; D is unresolved. The germline gives CDR1 SQVTM, CDR2 ANQGSEA. This CDR3 has 14 amino acids. V dropped 7 bases and J dropped 0 bases, with 13 bases sitting between them. The CDR3 protein is CSALLGFSGNTIYF. The CDR3, as DNA: TGCAGCGCCTTACTGGGATTCTCTGGAAACACCATATATTTT. Supplemented by reference TRBV29-1 and TRBJ1-3, the full variable domain reads SAVISQKPSRDICQRGTSLTIQCQVDSQVTMMFWYRQQPGQSLTLIATANQGSEATYESGFVIDKFPISRPNLTFSTLTVSNMSPEDSSIYLCSALLGFSGNTIYFGEGSWLTVV.

The rearrangement uses TRBV6-4 and TRBJ2-7; TRBD2 matches at 13 bases. V trimming: 4 bases; J trimming: 3 bases; junction bases outside the gene matches: 9. Germline loops: CDR1 MRHNA, CDR2 SNTAGT. The CDR3 totals 17 residues. Here the CDR3 DNA reads TGTGCCAGCAGTGCGTGGACTAGCGGGGGCCTTCTCTACGAGCAGTACTTC. Its protein is CASSAWTSGGLLYEQYF.

J is TRBJ1-2 and V is TRBV5-4; weak D call: TRBD1 (5 bases). The germline V gene encodes CDR1 SGHNT and CDR2 YYREEE (reference sequence). This CDR3 is built from 13 residues. V gave up 1 base and J gave up 6 bases, with 10 bases separating them. As DNA, the CDR3 is TGTGCCAGCAGCTTGTGGGGGAAGGATGGCTACACCTTC. It is translated as CASSLWGKDGYTF. The full variable domain, in which reference TRBV5-4 and TRBJ1-2 provide the parts outside the CDR3, is ETGVTQSPTHLIKTRGQQVTLRCSSQSGHNTVSWYQQALGQGPQFIFQYYREEENGRGNFPPRFSGLQFPNYSSELNVNALELDDSALYLCASSLWGKDGYTFGSGTRLTVV.

The chain has TRBV5-6 and TRBJ2-2; D remains unclear. The CDR3 length is 12 residues. The germline V gene has CDR1 SGHDT and CDR2 YYEEEE. The V end lost 3 bases, the J end lost 5 bases, and 5 bases lay between the germline ends. DNA for the CDR3: TGTGCCAGCAGCTCTGGGACCGGGGAGCTGTTTTTT. This sequence encodes CASSSGTGELFF.

The rearrangement links TRBV6-5 to TRBJ2-3; D may correspond to TRBD1 or TRBD2 (6 bases each). CDR1 and CDR2 (germline): MNHEY, SVGAGI. V was clipped by 7 bases and J by 2 bases, with 16 bases between them. The CDR3 length is 15 residues. CDR3 region: CASNPYGGTTDTQYF. DNA of the CDR3: TGTGCCAGCAACCCTTACGGGGGCACCACAGATACGCAGTATTTT.

The rearrangement uses TRBV7-9 and TRBJ2-1; 9 nucleotides line up with TRBD2. CDR3 size: 16 residues. Germline assignment: CDR1 SEHNR and CDR2 FQNEAQ (reference sequence). Germline trimming cut 5 bases from V and 4 bases from J; bases unmatched to any gene: 9. CDR3 DNA: TGTGCCAGCAGCCCCCTGTCTAGCGGGGCTTACAATGAGCAGTTCTTC. Translating gives CASSPLSSGAYNEQFF.

This chain connects TRBV9 to TRBJ2-2; either TRBD1 or TRBD2 may supply D (5 bases each). The germline V gene has CDR1 SGDLS and CDR2 YYNGEE. V was pared by 6 bases and J by 4 bases, with 10 bases between. There are 13 residues in the CDR3. CDR3: CASMGVVTGELFF. The CDR3 DNA reads as TGTGCCAGCATGGGGGTAGTCACCGGGGAGCTGTTTTTT.

Comment on this clone: An end of the junction differs from the germline gene, which may be a read error. The V and J genes are TRBV4-1 and TRBJ2-3; D may be TRBD2 (8 bases). The V gene's germline CDR1 is MGHRA and CDR2 YSYEKL. CDR3 length equals 14 residues. Written as DNA, the CDR3 is TGCGCCATCGCCGACAGGGAAGCGGGAGATGCGCAGTATTTT. It encodes CAIADREAGDAQYF.